The 21 T cell receptor beta chains below come from one sample, sequenced in a study of CD4+ T cells in melanoma. Using immunoSEQ multiplex PCR, the repertoire was profiled, and TCRdb retains in-frame clones only, with some absent. The data contain about 11,000 clones, approximately 68% of them singletons. What was sequenced was cells from a culture (not recorded whether cultured in vitro). All receptors derive from a human donor with melanoma.

The J gene is TRBJ2-2, the V gene TRBV2; no definite D call. Trimming removed 5 bases at V and 1 base at J, with 5 bases between. Germline CDR1 reads SNHLY; CDR2 reads FYNNEI. The CDR3 loop spans 13 amino acids. The CDR3: CASSTRNTGELFF. The CDR3 nucleotides are TGTGCCAGCAGTACGAGGAACACCGGGGAGCTGTTTTTT.

The chain combines TRBV6-6 with TRBJ2-7; D remains unclear. The CDR3 is made up of 11 amino acids. CDR1 and CDR2 from the germline V gene are MNHNY and SVGAGI (reference sequence). The germline V and J ends were trimmed by 6 bases and 4 bases, with 7 bases remaining between them. The CDR3: CASRYHYEQYF. The CDR3 DNA follows: TGTGCCAGCAGATACCATTACGAGCAGTACTTC.

This chain's CDR3 is CASSFSQDTEAFF. The CDR3 DNA is TGTGCCAGCAGCTTTTCGCAGGACACTGAAGCTTTCTTT. The genes are TRBV2 and TRBJ1-1; no clear D gene. The V and J ends lost 6 bases and 3 bases respectively, with 11 bases between them. CDR1 is SNHLY, CDR2 FYNNEI, per germline. The CDR3 runs to 13 residues.

Concerning this clone itself: Other DNA variants within this sample encode the same CDR3. The chain joins TRBV5-1 to TRBJ2-2, with D uncertain. V was shortened by 5 bases and J by 1 base, with 9 bases between the two germline ends. CDR1 and CDR2 (germline): SGHRS, YFSETQ. The CDR3 runs to 14 residues. As DNA, the CDR3 is TGCGCCAGCAGTTCGGACGGGAACACCGGGGAGCTGTTTTTT. The encoded protein is CASSSDGNTGELFF.

V gene TRBV7-9 combines with J gene TRBJ1-2, with D perhaps TRBD1 (5 bases). The CDR3 is 15 amino acids. Deletions cut 3 bases from V and 4 bases from J, with 15 bases between. The germline V gene has CDR1 SEHNR and CDR2 FQNEAQ (reference sequence). The DNA of the CDR3 is TGTGCCAGCAGCTTTCCCGTAAAGGGGACCTATGGCTACACCTTC. It codes for CASSFPVKGTYGYTF.

This clone is a singleton in its sample. The chain carries TRBV5-1 and TRBJ2-5; no definite D call. The CDR3 is 14 residues long. Trimming took 2 bases from V and 2 from J, leaving 10 bases between them. Germline V gene lookup returns CDR1 SGHRS and CDR2 YFSETQ. The CDR3 nucleotides read TGCGCCAGCAGCTTCCAACCGCTTCAAGAGACCCAGTACTTC. Amino acids: CASSFQPLQETQYF.

The chain is built from TRBV6-1 and TRBJ1-2; D not certain. This CDR3 has 11 amino acids. Germline lookup yields CDR1 MNHNS and CDR2 SASEGT. V lost 6 bases and J 8 bases, leaving 10 bases between the germline ends. CDR3 region: CASSRVVGYTF. The CDR3 bases are TGTGCCAGCAGCCGAGTAGTGGGCTACACCTTC.

The CDR3 spells CASSLSTGGYNEQFF. CDR3 bases: TGTGCCAGCAGTTTATCGACAGGGGGCTACAATGAGCAGTTCTTC. J is TRBJ2-1 and V is TRBV2, with TRBD1 matching 9 bases. The germline V gene encodes CDR1 SNHLY and CDR2 FYNNEI. CDR3 length equals 15 residues. V gave up 5 bases and J gave up 3 bases; unmatched junction bases: 5.

This clone was seen only a few times. The CDR3 spells CASSRTGDQPQHF. The CDR3 DNA follows: TGCGCCAGCAGCAGGACAGGGGATCAGCCCCAGCATTTT. The chain recombines TRBV5-1 with TRBJ1-5; TRBD1 aligns across 9 bases. The germline CDR1 and CDR2 sequences are SGHRS and YFSETQ. After removal of 4 bases from V and 5 bases from J, the junction contained 1 base not matched to a gene. CDR3 length: 13 residues.

The V and J genes are TRBV7-8 and TRBJ2-1; 8 bases map to TRBD2. Germline V gene sequence: CDR1 SGHVS, CDR2 FQNEAQ. Unmatched junction bases numbered 7, after V lost 1 base and J lost 2 bases. The CDR3 extends over 17 amino acids. The CDR3 spells CASSLGPRGGAYNEQFF. As DNA, the CDR3 is TGTGCCAGCAGCTTAGGACCCCGGGGGGGAGCCTACAATGAGCAGTTCTTC.

The chain links TRBV29-1 to TRBJ1-1, with 11 positions matching TRBD1. Germline trimming cut 1 base from V and 4 bases from J; bases unmatched to any gene: 2. The CDR3 loop spans 14 amino acids. Per germline, CDR1 SQVTM and CDR2 ANQGSEA. CDR3 loop: CSVEGGQGATEAFF. Written as DNA, the CDR3 is TGCAGCGTTGAAGGCGGACAGGGGGCCACTGAAGCTTTCTTT.

This chain connects TRBV6-5 to TRBJ2-7; D might be TRBD1 (6 bases). Trimming stripped 5 bases from V and 2 bases from J, with 13 bases between. In germline, CDR1 is MNHEY, CDR2 SVGAGI. The CDR3 has 14 amino acids. Here the CDR3 reads CASSRGPGAYEQYF. CDR3 nucleotides: TGTGCCAGCAGTCGGGGACCAGGGGCCTACGAGCAGTACTTC.

This clone was seen only a few times. The J gene is TRBJ2-3, the V gene TRBV5-1; TRBD2 is a possible D gene (6 bases). V was clipped by 6 bases and J by 5 bases, with 16 bases between them. The CDR3 is 14 residues long. Germline V lookup: CDR1 SGHRS, CDR2 YFSETQ. CDR3 sequence reads: CASNMEGSGDTQYF. DNA for the CDR3: TGCGCCAGCAACATGGAGGGTTCGGGAGATACGCAGTATTTT.

A few counts support this clone. The gene calls are TRBV5-4 and TRBJ1-2, with D perhaps TRBD1 (5 bases). Germline CDR1 and CDR2: SGHNT and YYREEE (reference sequence). Trimming removed 0 bases from V and 2 bases from J, with 14 bases in between. The CDR3 is 16 residues long. For the CDR3, the DNA is TGTGCCAGCAGCTTGGAAGTTGGGGCCGCCAACTATGGCTACACCTTC. This sequence encodes CASSLEVGAANYGYTF.

Relative to its sample, this clone is medium-sized. This rearrangement joins TRBV2 to TRBJ1-2; 7 nucleotides agree with TRBD1. The CDR3 is 16 residues long. The V gene end was trimmed by 2 bases and the J gene end by 1 base; junction bases not matched to a gene: 7. Germline V lookup: CDR1 SNHLY, CDR2 FYNNEI. CDR3 amino acids: CASSEWRGRLNYGYTF. The CDR3 DNA is TGTGCCAGCAGTGAATGGAGGGGGCGCCTTAACTATGGCTACACCTTC.

This chain links TRBV11-2 with TRBJ2-2, with 7 bases identical to TRBD1. The V gene end was trimmed by 6 bases and the J gene end by 4 bases; junction bases not matched to a gene: 8. Germline CDR1 reads SGHAT; CDR2 reads FQNNGV. The CDR3 is 15 residues long. CDR3: CASRAGTVSTGELFF. The CDR3, as DNA: TGTGCCAGCAGAGCCGGGACAGTAAGCACCGGGGAGCTGTTTTTT.

V gene TRBV27 combines with J gene TRBJ1-5, with D maybe TRBD1 (5 bases). CDR1 and CDR2 (germline): MNHEY, SMNVEV (reference sequence). V dropped 2 bases and J dropped 1 base, with 12 bases sitting between them. CDR3 length equals 16 residues. CDR3 nucleotide sequence: TGTGCCAGCAGTTTAAGGGGAGGGGACAGCAATCAGCCCCAGCATTTT. This translates into CASSLRGGDSNQPQHF.

The chain recombines TRBV29-1 with TRBJ1-1; D uncertain. The V end was cut by 4 bases, the J end by 6 bases, with 6 bases between. The CDR3 contains 10 residues. CDR1 is SQVTM and CDR2 is ANQGSEA in the germline V gene. CDR3 amino acids: CSVVGSEAFF. In DNA form, the CDR3 reads TGCAGCGTTGTCGGGTCTGAAGCTTTCTTT.

The J gene is TRBJ1-2, the V gene TRBV19; 8 nucleotides line up with TRBD1. The V gene end was trimmed by 2 bases and the J gene end by 8 bases; junction bases not matched to a gene: 16. The germline gives CDR1 LNHDA, CDR2 SQIVND (reference sequence). The length of the CDR3 is 17 residues. The CDR3 sequence is CASSIIFQGAAGRGYTF. The CDR3 DNA reads TGTGCCAGTAGTATAATCTTCCAGGGGGCCGCGGGTCGGGGCTACACCTTC.

The V gene is TRBV7-8, the J gene TRBJ1-1; D gene ambiguous. CDR1 SGHVS and CDR2 FQNEAQ come from the germline V gene. There are 15 residues in the CDR3. V was trimmed by 2 bases and J by 3 bases, leaving 13 bases between them. CDR3 sequence: CASSLTSGIHTEAFF. The CDR3 DNA sequence: TGTGCCAGCAGCTTAACGAGTGGTATACACACTGAAGCTTTCTTT.

This clone has just a few counts. The genes are TRBV6-1 and TRBJ1-1; 9 positions agree with TRBD1. Germline CDR1 is MNHNS and CDR2 is SASEGT. V was clipped by 6 bases and J by 3 bases; unmatched bases: 8. There are 15 residues in the CDR3. As DNA, the CDR3 is TGTGCCAGCAGGTCCGGGACAGGGTCGGACACTGAAGCTTTCTTT. Its translation is CASRSGTGSDTEAFF.